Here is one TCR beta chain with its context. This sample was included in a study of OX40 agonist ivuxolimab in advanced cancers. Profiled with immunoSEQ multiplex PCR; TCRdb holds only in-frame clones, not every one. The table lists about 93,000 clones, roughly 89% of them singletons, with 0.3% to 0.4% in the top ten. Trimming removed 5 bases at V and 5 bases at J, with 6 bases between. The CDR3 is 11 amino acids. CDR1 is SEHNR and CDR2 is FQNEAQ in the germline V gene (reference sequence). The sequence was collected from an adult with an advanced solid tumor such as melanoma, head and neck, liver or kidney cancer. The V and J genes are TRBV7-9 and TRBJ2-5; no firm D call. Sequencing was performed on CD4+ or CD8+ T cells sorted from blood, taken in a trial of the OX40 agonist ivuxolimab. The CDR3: CASSRVETQYF. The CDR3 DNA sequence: TGTGCCAGCAGCCGAGTCGAGACCCAGTACTTC.